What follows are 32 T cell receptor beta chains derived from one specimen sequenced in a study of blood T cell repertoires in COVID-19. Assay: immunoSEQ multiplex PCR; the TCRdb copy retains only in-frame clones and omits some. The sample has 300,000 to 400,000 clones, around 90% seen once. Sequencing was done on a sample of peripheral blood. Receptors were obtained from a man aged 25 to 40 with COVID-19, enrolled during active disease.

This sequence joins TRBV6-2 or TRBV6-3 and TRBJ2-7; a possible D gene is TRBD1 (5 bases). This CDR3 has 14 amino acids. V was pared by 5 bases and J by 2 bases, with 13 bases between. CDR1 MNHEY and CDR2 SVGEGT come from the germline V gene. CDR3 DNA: TGTGCCAGCAGTCAGCAAACAGGACCCTACGAGCAGTACTTC. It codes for CASSQQTGPYEQYF.

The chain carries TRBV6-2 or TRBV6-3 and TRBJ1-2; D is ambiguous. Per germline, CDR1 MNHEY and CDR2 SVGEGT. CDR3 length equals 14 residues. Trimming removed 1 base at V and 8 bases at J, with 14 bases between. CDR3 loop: CASSYYNNQEGYTF. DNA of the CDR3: TGTGCCAGCAGTTACTACAACAACCAGGAAGGCTACACCTTC.

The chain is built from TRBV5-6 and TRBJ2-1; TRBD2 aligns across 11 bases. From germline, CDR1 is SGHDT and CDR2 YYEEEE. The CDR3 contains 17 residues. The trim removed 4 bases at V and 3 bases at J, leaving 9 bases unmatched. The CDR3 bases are TGTGCCAGCAGCCCCCGTAGCGGGAGGGCCGGCTACAATGAGCAGTTCTTC. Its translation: CASSPRSGRAGYNEQFF.

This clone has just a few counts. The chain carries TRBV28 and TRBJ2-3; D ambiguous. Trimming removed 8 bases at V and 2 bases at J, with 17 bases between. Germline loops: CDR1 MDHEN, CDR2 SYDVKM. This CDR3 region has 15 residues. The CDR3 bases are TGTGCCAGCGGTCAAGGAGAGTGGTACACAGATACGCAGTATTTT. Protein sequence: CASGQGEWYTDTQYF. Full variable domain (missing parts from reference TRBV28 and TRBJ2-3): DVKVTQSSRYLVKRTGEKVFLECVQDMDHENMFWYRQDPGLGLRLIYFSYDVKMKEKGDIPEGYSVSREKKERFSLILESASTNQTSMYLCASGQGEWYTDTQYFGPGTRLTVL.

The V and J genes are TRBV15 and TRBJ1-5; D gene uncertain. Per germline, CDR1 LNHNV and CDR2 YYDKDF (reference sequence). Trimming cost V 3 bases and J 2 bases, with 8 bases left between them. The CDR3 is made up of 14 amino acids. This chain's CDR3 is CATSSYLGNQPQHF. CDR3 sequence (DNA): TGTGCCACCAGCAGTTACCTAGGCAATCAGCCCCAGCATTTT.

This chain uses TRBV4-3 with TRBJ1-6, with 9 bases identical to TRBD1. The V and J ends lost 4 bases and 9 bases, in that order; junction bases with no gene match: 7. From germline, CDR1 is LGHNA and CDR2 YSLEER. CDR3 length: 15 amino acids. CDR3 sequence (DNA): TGCGCCAGCAGCCTAGGACAGGGGAGCGTTTCACCCCTCCACTTT. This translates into CASSLGQGSVSPLHF.

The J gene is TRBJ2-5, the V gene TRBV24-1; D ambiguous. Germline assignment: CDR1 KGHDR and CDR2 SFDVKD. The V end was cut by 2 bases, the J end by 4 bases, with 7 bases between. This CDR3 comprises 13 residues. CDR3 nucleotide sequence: TGTGCCACCAGTGATTCCGCCAGAGAGACCCAGTACTTC. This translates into CATSDSARETQYF.

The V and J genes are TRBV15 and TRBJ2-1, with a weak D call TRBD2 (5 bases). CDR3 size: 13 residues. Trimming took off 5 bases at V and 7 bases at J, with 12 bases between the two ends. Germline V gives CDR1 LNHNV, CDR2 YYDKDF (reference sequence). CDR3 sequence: CATSVMRGNEQFF. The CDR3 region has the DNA TGTGCCACCAGCGTTATGCGAGGGAATGAGCAGTTCTTC.

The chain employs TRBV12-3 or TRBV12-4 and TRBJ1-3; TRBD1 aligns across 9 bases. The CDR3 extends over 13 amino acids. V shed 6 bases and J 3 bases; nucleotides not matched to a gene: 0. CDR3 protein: CASRTGGGNTIYF. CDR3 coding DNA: TGTGCCAGCAGGACAGGGGGTGGAAACACCATATATTTT.

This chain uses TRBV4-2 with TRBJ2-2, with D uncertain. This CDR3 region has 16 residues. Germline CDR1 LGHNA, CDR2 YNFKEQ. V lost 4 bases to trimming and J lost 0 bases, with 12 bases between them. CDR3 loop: CASSLQTFANTGELFF. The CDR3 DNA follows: TGTGCCAGCAGCCTACAGACATTCGCGAACACCGGGGAGCTGTTTTTT.

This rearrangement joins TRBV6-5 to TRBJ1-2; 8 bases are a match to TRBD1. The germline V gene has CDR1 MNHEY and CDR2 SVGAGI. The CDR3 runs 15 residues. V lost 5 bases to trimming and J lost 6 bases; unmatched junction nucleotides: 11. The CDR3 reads CASSPLGQGNHGYTF. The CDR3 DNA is TGTGCCAGCAGTCCACTAGGACAGGGCAACCATGGCTACACCTTC.

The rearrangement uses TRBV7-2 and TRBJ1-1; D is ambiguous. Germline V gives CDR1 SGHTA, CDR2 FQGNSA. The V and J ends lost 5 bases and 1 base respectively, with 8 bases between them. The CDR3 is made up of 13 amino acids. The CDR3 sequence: CASSRTENTEAFF. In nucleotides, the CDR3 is TGTGCCAGCAGCCGTACAGAGAACACTGAAGCTTTCTTT.

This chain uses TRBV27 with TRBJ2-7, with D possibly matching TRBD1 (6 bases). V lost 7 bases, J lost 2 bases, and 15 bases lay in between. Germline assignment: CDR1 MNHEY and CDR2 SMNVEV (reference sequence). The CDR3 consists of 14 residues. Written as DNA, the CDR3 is TGTGCCAGCAAATGGGGGCGCGGTACCTACGAGCAGTACTTC. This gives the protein CASKWGRGTYEQYF.

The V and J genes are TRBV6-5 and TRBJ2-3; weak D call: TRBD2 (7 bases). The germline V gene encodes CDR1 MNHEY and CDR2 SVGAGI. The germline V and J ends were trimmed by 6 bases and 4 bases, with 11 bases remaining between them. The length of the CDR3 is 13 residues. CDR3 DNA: TGTGCCAGCAGCGGGGGGCCTCCAGATACGCAGTATTTT. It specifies CASSGGPPDTQYF.

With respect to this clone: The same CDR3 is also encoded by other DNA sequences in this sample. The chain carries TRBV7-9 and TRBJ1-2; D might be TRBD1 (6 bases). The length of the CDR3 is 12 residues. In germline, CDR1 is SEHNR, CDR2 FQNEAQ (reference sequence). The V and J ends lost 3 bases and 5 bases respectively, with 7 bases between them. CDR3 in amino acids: CASSFTGYGYTF. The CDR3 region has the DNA TGTGCCAGCAGCTTTACAGGGTATGGCTACACCTTC.

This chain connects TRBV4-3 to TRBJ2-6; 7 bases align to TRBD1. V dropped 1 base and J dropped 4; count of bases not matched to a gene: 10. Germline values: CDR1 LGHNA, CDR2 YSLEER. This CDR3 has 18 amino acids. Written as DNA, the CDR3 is TGCGCCAGCAGCCAAGGTGTTTCGACAGGGACAGGGGCCAACGTCCTGACTTTC. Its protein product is CASSQGVSTGTGANVLTF.

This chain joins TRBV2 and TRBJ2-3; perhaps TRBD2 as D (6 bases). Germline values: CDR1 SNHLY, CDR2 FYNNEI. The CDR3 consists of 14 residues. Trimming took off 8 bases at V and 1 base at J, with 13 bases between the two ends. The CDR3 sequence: CASREGEGTDTQYF. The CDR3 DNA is TGTGCCAGCCGGGAAGGGGAGGGCACAGATACGCAGTATTTT.

CDR3 sequence reads: CASSFNQQAYQPQHF. In DNA form, the CDR3 reads TGTGCCAGCAGCTTTAACCAACAGGCGTATCAGCCCCAGCATTTT. The J gene is TRBJ1-5, the V gene TRBV5-6; perhaps TRBD1 as D (5 bases). The CDR3 sequence is 15 residues long. V was pared by 2 bases and J by 5 bases, with 14 bases between. Germline CDR1 and CDR2: SGHDT and YYEEEE.

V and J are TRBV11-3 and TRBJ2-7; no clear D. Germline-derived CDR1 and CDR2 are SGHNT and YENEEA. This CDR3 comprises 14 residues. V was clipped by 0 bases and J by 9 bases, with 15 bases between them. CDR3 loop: CASSLDYSSFRQYF. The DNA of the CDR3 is TGTGCCAGCAGCTTAGATTATTCGTCTTTTCGGCAGTACTTC.

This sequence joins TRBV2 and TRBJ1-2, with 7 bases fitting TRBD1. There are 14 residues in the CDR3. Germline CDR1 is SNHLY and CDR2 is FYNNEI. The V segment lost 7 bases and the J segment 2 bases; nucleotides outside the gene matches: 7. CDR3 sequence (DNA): TGTGCCAGCACCGAAAGGGACAGAAACTATGGCTACACCTTC. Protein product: CASTERDRNYGYTF.

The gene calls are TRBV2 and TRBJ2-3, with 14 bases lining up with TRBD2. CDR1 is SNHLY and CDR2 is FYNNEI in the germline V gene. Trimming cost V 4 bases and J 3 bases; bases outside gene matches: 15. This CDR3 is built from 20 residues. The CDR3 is CASSGTGTSGGRSGTDTQYF. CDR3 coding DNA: TGTGCCAGCAGTGGAACCGGGACTAGCGGGGGAAGGAGTGGGACAGATACGCAGTATTTT.

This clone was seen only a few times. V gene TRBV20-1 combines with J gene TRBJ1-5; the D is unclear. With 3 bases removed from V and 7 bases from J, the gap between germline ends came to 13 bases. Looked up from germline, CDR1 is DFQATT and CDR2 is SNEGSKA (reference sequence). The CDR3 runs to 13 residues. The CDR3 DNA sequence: TGCAGTGCTAGTTTGGGGAGGGTACAGCCCCAGCATTTT. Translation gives CSASLGRVQPQHF.

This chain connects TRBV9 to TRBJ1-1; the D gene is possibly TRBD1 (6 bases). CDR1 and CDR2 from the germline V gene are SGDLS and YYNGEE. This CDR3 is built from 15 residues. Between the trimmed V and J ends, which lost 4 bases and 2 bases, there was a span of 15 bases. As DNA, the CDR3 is TGTGCCAGCAGCCCTAAGTGGACAGCCAACACTGAAGCTTTCTTT. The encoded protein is CASSPKWTANTEAFF.

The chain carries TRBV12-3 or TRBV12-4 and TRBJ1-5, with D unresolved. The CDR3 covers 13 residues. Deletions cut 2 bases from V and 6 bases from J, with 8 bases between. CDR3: CASSLFPRQPQHF. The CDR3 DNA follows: TGTGCCAGCAGTTTATTCCCCCGTCAGCCCCAGCATTTT.

CDR3 sequence: CAWMAGGDYLNTEAFF. The CDR3 DNA reads as TGTGCCTGGATGGCAGGGGGCGACTACCTGAACACTGAAGCTTTCTTT. V usage is TRBV30 and J usage is TRBJ1-1, with 8 bases matching TRBD1. CDR1 and CDR2 from the germline V gene are GTSNPN and SVGIG (reference sequence). CDR3 length: 16 residues. Trimming cost V 4 bases and J 0 bases; bases outside gene matches: 10.

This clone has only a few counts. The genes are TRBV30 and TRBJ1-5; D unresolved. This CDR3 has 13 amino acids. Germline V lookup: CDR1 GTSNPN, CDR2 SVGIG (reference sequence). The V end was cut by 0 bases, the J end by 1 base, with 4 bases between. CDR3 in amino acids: CAWSVSSNQPQHF. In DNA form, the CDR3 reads TGTGCCTGGAGTGTAAGCAGCAATCAGCCCCAGCATTTT.

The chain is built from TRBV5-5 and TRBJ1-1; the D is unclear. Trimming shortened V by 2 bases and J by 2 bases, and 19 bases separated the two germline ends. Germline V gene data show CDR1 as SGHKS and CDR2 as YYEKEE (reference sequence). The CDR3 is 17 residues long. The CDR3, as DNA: TGTGCCAGCAGCTTCTCCGGCCAGGCTCAAATAAACACTGAAGCTTTCTTT. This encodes CASSFSGQAQINTEAFF.

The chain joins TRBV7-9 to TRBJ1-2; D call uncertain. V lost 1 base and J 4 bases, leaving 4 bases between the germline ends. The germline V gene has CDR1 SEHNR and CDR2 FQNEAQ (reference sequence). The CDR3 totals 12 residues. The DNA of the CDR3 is TGTGCCAGCAGCTTAGACGGCTATGGCTACACCTTC. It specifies CASSLDGYGYTF.

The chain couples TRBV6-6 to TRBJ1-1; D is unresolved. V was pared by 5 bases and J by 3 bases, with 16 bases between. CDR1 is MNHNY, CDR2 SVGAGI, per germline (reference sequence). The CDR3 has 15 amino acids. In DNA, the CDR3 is TGTGCCAGCAGTGACCAACCTAGTACGTACACTGAAGCTTTCTTT. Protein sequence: CASSDQPSTYTEAFF.

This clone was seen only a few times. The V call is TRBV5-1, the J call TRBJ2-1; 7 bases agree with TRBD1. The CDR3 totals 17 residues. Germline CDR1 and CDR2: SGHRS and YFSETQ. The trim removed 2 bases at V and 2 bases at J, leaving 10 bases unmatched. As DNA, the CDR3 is TGCGCCAGCAGCTTTTCGTCCGGGACAGTAACCTACAATGAGCAGTTCTTC. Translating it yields CASSFSSGTVTYNEQFF.

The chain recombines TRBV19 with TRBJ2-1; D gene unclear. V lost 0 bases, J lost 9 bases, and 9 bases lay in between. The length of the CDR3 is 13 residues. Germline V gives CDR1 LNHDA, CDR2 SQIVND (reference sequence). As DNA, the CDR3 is TGTGCCAGTAGTATAGATCCGCGCGGTGAGCAGTTCTTC. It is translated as CASSIDPRGEQFF. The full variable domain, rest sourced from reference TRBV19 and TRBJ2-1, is DGGITQSPKYLFRKEGQNVTLSCEQNLNHDAMYWYRQDPGQGLRLIYYSQIVNDFQKGDIAEGYSVSREKKESFPLTVTSAQKNPTAFYLCASSIDPRGEQFFGPGTRLTVL.

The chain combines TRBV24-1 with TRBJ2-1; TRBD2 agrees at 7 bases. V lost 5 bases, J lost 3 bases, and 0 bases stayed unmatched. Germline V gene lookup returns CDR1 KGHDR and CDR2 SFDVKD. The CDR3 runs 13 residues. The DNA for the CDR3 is TGTGCCACCAGTGGGGACTACTACAATGAGCAGTTCTTC. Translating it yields CATSGDYYNEQFF.